These T cell receptor beta chains were read from a single sample in a study of blood T cell repertoires in COVID-19. TCRdb's copy holds only in-frame clones and misses some; the assay was immunoSEQ multiplex PCR. The sample lists over 100,000 clones, 75% to 90% occurring once. Sequencing was carried out using peripheral blood. Receptor source: a human donor in a cohort sampled during active COVID-19. Both conserved end residues are part of each CDR3. The order of the fields is J gene, clone size, V gene, D gene, CDR3 DNA, CDR3 protein. D genes are given only for firm matches. The listing skips clone size in some rows; elsewhere it reads once, few, many or a size class.

>TRBJ2-7|NA|TRBV28|TRBD1
TGTGCCAGCAGTGCGGGACAGGGGGCAGCCTACGAGCAGTACTTC
CASSAGQGAAYEQYF
>TRBJ1-1|NA|TRBV4-1|TRBD1
TGCGCCAGCAGCCGAAACGAGGGACAGGGGGCGAATGAAGCTTTCTTT
CASSRNEGQGANEAFF
>TRBJ2-1|NA|TRBV6-1|TRBD1
TGTGCCAGCAGTGAAGCGGGGACAGGGGATAGGAGGGCCTACAATGAGCAGTTCTTC
CASSEAGTGDRRAYNEQFF
>TRBJ2-1|NA|TRBV10-3|NA
TGTGCCATCAGTGAGTGGTCGGATGAGCAGTTCTTC
CAISEWSDEQFF
>TRBJ2-3|NA|TRBV12-3/TRBV12-4|NA
TGTGCCAGCAGACAAAACAGGTATACGCAGTATTTT
CASRQNRYTQYF
>TRBJ1-1|NA|TRBV6-5|NA
TGTGCCAGCGAATCGGGGTTCGAGGTCACTGAAGCTTTCTTT
CASESGFEVTEAFF
>TRBJ2-4|NA|TRBV19|NA
TGTGCCAGTAGTATAGGGTTGGCGGGGGCCCTAGCCAAAAACATTCAGTACTTC
CASSIGLAGALAKNIQYF
>TRBJ2-7|once|TRBV2|TRBD1
TGTGCCAGCAGCGCGGACAGGTACAGCTCCTACGAGCAGTACTTC
CASSADRYSSYEQYF
>TRBJ2-2|NA|TRBV18|NA
TGTGCCAGCTCACCACTTGGGCCGGGGGAGCTGTTTTTT
CASSPLGPGELFF
>TRBJ2-7|NA|TRBV3-1/TRBV3-2|NA
TGTGCCAGCAGCCAAATCCCATGGGGGCCCCACGAGCAGTACTTC
CASSQIPWGPHEQYF
>TRBJ1-3|NA|TRBV7-2|TRBD1
TGTGCCAGCAGCACTAGGACAGGGGAGGGAAACACCATATATTTT
CASSTRTGEGNTIYF
>TRBJ2-7|NA|TRBV7-9|NA
TGTGCCAGCACCAAGACAGGTATCGCCCGAGGCGAGCAGTACTTC
CASTKTGIARGEQYF
>TRBJ1-1|NA|TRBV12-3/TRBV12-4|NA
TGTGCCAGCAGTTTAGACACCGACACTGAAGCTTTCTTT
CASSLDTDTEAFF
>TRBJ2-1|NA|TRBV7-9|NA
TGTGCCAGCAGCTCTTACCTAAGCAATGAGCAGTTCTTC
CASSSYLSNEQFF
>TRBJ1-2|NA|TRBV12-5|TRBD1
TGTGCTAGTGGGCCGACAGGGAGGTTTGATGGCTACACCTTC
CASGPTGRFDGYTF
>TRBJ1-2|NA|TRBV29-1|NA
TGCAGCGTTAACCGGGACATCAGTTATCATGGCTACACCTTC
CSVNRDISYHGYTF
>TRBJ2-7|NA|TRBV19|TRBD1
TGTGCCAGTAGTGGGCAGGGGGCAACCTACGAGCAGTACTTC
CASSGQGATYEQYF
>TRBJ2-2|once|TRBV3-1/TRBV3-2|NA
TGTGCCAGCAGCCGAGTACAGGTCGCCGGGGAGCTGTTTTTT
CASSRVQVAGELFF
>TRBJ1-2|NA|TRBV5-1|NA
TGCGCCAGCAGCACCCACAGGGTTGAGTCGGGTGGCTACACCTTC
CASSTHRVESGGYTF
>TRBJ2-2|few|TRBV27|NA
TGTGCCAGCAGTTTTTACCGGTACACCGGGGAGCTGTTTTTT
CASSFYRYTGELFF
>TRBJ1-2|few|TRBV3-1/TRBV3-2|NA
TGTGCCAGCAGCCAATCCTTTTCTGAGGGCTATGGCTACACCTTC
CASSQSFSEGYGYTF
>TRBJ1-2|NA|TRBV29-1|NA
TGCAGCGTTGACGGGGGGCCCTATGGCTACACCTTC
CSVDGGPYGYTF
>TRBJ2-4|once|TRBV25-1|NA
TGTGCCAGCAGCGGGAGTCCCAAAAACATTCAGTACTTC
CASSGSPKNIQYF
>TRBJ2-2|NA|TRBV7-3|NA
TGTGCCAGCAGCCGTAGAGTCACCGGGGAGCTGTTTTTT
CASSRRVTGELFF
>TRBJ2-7|NA|TRBV24-1|TRBD1
TGTGCCACCTCCAATGGACAGGGGGACTACGAGCAGTACTTC
CATSNGQGDYEQYF
>TRBJ2-5|NA|TRBV4-2|TRBD2
TGTGCCAGCAGCCAACGACTAGCGGGGGGGCCTCAAGAGACCCAGTACTTC
CASSQRLAGGPQETQYF
>TRBJ1-3|NA|TRBV6-5|NA
TGTGCCAGCACTCTAGGAAACACCATATATTTT
CASTLGNTIYF
>TRBJ2-7|NA|TRBV5-5|NA
TGTGCCAGCAGCTTCCAACTGGGGCAGGACGAGCAGTACTTC
CASSFQLGQDEQYF
>TRBJ2-3|few|TRBV11-3|TRBD2
TGTGCCAGCAGCATAGCGGGGGGGCAAAGAGATACGCAGTATTTT
CASSIAGGQRDTQYF
>TRBJ2-3|NA|TRBV7-8|NA
TGTGCCAGCACTCCGCCAGGCTTCACAGATACGCAGTATTTT
CASTPPGFTDTQYF
>TRBJ2-7|few|TRBV5-1|TRBD2
TGCGCCAGCAGCTCAGGACTAGCGGGGGGGCGACAGACCTACGAGCAGTACTTC
CASSSGLAGGRQTYEQYF
>TRBJ2-3|NA|TRBV7-3|TRBD2
TGTGCCAGCAGTTCTAGCGGGGGGTGGTTAGATACGCAGTATTTT
CASSSSGGWLDTQYF
>TRBJ1-1|NA|TRBV5-4|NA
TGTGCCAGCAGTAGCCCCACTGAAGCTTTCTTT
CASSSPTEAFF